These 30 T cell receptor beta chains were sequenced from one sample in a study of immune reconstitution after stem cell transplant in scleroderma. Using its own MiXCR run on the RT-PCR reads, TCRdb lists one record per CDR3 protein. The table includes fewer than 2,500 distinct CDR3 sequences, approximately 13% detected once. This material was obtained before or after autologous hematopoietic stem cell transplantation (not recorded which). These receptors came from a female donor with systemic sclerosis.

This clonotype was observed many times. The chain carries TRBV10-3 and TRBJ2-1; 12 bases match TRBD1. The CDR3 is made up of 20 amino acids. Germline-derived CDR1 and CDR2 are ENHRY and SYGVKD. V was clipped by 5 bases and J by 0 bases; unmatched bases: 14. The CDR3 here is CAISFPGGQGAPSSYNEQFF. In DNA, the CDR3 is TGTGCCATCAGTTTCCCCGGGGGACAGGGGGCCCCTAGCTCCTACAATGAGCAGTTCTTC.

This clonotype is termed medium-sized. This chain joins TRBV20-1 and TRBJ2-5; a weak D match, TRBD1 (7 bases). The germline gives CDR1 DFQATT, CDR2 SNEGSKA (reference sequence). The CDR3 covers 11 residues. The V end was cut by 5 bases, the J end by 5 bases, with 9 bases between. The CDR3 region is CSAAGGETQYF. The CDR3 DNA sequence: TGCAGTGCTGCAGGGGGGGAGACCCAGTACTTC.

By sample share, this clonotype is medium-sized. This rearrangement joins TRBV20-1 to TRBJ1-1; D is possibly TRBD1 (6 bases). The CDR3 runs to 15 residues. V was cut by 3 bases and J by 4 bases, with 18 bases left in between. Per the germline V gene, CDR1 is DFQATT and CDR2 is SNEGSKA (reference sequence). The CDR3 protein is CSASLTGWGSTEAFF. The CDR3 coding sequence is TGCAGTGCTAGCCTCACAGGGTGGGGAAGCACTGAAGCTTTCTTT.

This clonotype counts as medium-sized (0.01 to 0.1%). The chain joins TRBV21-1 to TRBJ1-1. TRBV21-1 is a documented pseudogene. This CDR3 is built from 16 residues. CDR3 DNA sequence: TGTGCCAGCAGCAAGGTAGGAAACTCTGGGAGCACTGAAGCTTTCTTT. Protein: CASSKVGNSGSTEAFF.

This clonotype came up a few times. The V gene is TRBV28, the J gene TRBJ1-1, with 9 bases fitting TRBD1. The V gene's germline CDR1 is MDHEN and CDR2 SYDVKM. The CDR3 covers 15 residues. V was clipped by 4 bases and J by 3 bases; unmatched bases: 6. The CDR3 is CASSSAQGADTEAFF. The CDR3 region has the DNA TGTGCCAGCAGTTCGGCACAGGGGGCAGACACTGAAGCTTTCTTT.

This clonotype is labeled medium-sized. A junction boundary mismatches the germline segment, possibly from a read error. The gene calls are TRBV18 and TRBJ2-3, with D perhaps matching TRBD1 (6 bases). The CDR3 spans 18 residues. CDR1 KGHSH and CDR2 LQKENI come from the germline V gene. CDR3 sequence: CASSSPHLTGGFTDTQYF. CDR3 nucleotide sequence: TGTGCCAGCTCATCACCACACCTGACTGGGGGCTTCACAGATACGCAGTATTTT.

With regard to this clonotype: One base away lies a much larger clone, so this may be a sequencing read error. J is TRBJ1-1 and V is TRBV7-2; D perhaps matches TRBD1 (6 bases). The CDR3 contains 13 residues. Germline loops: CDR1 SGHTA, CDR2 FQGNSA. CDR3 sequence: CVSSSDSNTEAFF. CDR3 sequence (DNA): TGTGTCAGCAGCTCGGACAGCAACACTGAAGCTTTCTTT.

This clonotype has only a few counts. The genes are TRBV6-5 and TRBJ2-4, with D tentatively TRBD1 or TRBD2 (6 bases each). The germline V and J ends were trimmed by 6 bases and 4 bases, with 22 bases remaining between them. The CDR3 is 17 amino acids. Germline V gene lookup returns CDR1 MNHEY and CDR2 SVGAGI. The CDR3 here is CASSLRRDLGGKNIQYF. The DNA for the CDR3 is TGTGCCAGCAGCCTCCGCCGGGACCTAGGGGGGAAAAACATTCAGTACTTC.

In its sample, this clonotype was seen a few times. The chain uses TRBV28 and TRBJ1-1, with D unclear. V was clipped by 7 bases and J by 0 bases, with 12 bases between them. Germline V lookup: CDR1 MDHEN, CDR2 SYDVKM. CDR3 size: 14 residues. In DNA, the CDR3 is TGTGCCAGCATCCCGGACGGGATGAACACTGAAGCTTTCTTT. Its translation: CASIPDGMNTEAFF.

This clonotype is medium-sized. V and J are TRBV7-2 and TRBJ1-2; 8 bases line up with TRBD1. Losses at the gene ends were 1 base for V and 5 bases for J; bases not matched to a gene: 6. Germline V CDR1 and CDR2: SGHTA, FQGNSA. The CDR3 is 15 residues long. CDR3 in amino acids: CASSLESGTGYGYTF. Here the CDR3 DNA reads TGTGCCAGCAGCTTAGAGTCCGGGACAGGATATGGCTACACCTTC.

In regard to this clonotype: A much larger clone differs from this one at a single base, so this may be a read error. The V call is TRBV12-3 or TRBV12-4, the J call TRBJ2-3, with 8 positions matching TRBD2. CDR3 length: 12 amino acids. The CDR3 region has the DNA TGTGCCGGCAGTAAGCCGGGACTAGCGCAGTATTTT. Residues: CAGSKPGLAQYF.

The sample holds many counts of this clonotype. The chain is built from TRBV7-2 and TRBJ1-5; no firm D call. The length of the CDR3 is 15 residues. Per germline, CDR1 SGHTA and CDR2 FQGNSA. V dropped 1 base and J dropped 5 bases, with 12 bases sitting between them. The CDR3 coding sequence is TGTGCCAGCAGCTTAGGAACGGGAGTGTATCAGCCCCAGCATTTT. Amino acids: CASSLGTGVYQPQHF.

This clonotype is labeled medium-sized (0.01 to 0.1%). For the CDR3, the DNA is TGTGCCAGCAGTTACACGGGGCCGAATGAGCAGTTCTTC. Amino acid sequence: CASSYTGPNEQFF. J is TRBJ2-1 and V is TRBV6-2 or TRBV6-3; possibly TRBD1 or TRBD2 for D (5 bases each). The CDR3 has 13 amino acids. V dropped 2 bases and J dropped 7 bases, with 9 bases sitting between them. CDR1 and CDR2 from the germline V gene are MNHEY and SVGEGT.

In its sample, this clonotype is medium-sized (0.01 to 0.1%). V usage is TRBV27 and J usage is TRBJ1-5; D may be TRBD1 (5 bases). CDR3 size: 15 residues. Trimming stripped 6 bases from V and 6 bases from J, with 18 bases between. Germline V gives CDR1 MNHEY, CDR2 SMNVEV (reference sequence). CDR3 loop: CASRIRGGWGQPQHF. CDR3 in DNA: TGTGCCAGCAGGATTCGGGGGGGTTGGGGTCAGCCCCAGCATTTT.

The genes are TRBV7-2 and TRBJ1-2; D may be TRBD1 (5 bases). V was clipped by 4 bases and J by 3 bases, with 18 bases between them. CDR3 size: 16 residues. Germline values: CDR1 SGHTA, CDR2 FQGNSA. The CDR3 bases are TGTGCCAGCAGCTCCACCGCCCCCGGGGCGTACTATGGCTACACCTTC. Translated, it gives CASSSTAPGAYYGYTF.

This clonotype is deemed medium-sized. The chain joins TRBV5-1 to TRBJ1-4; D gene unclear. The ends were cut back, 0 bases at V and 3 bases at J, with 9 bases in the middle. The CDR3 covers 15 residues. Germline CDR1 SGHRS, CDR2 YFSETQ. The CDR3 sequence: CASSLDGGSNEKLFF. CDR3 sequence (DNA): TGCGCCAGCAGCTTGGATGGAGGATCTAATGAAAAACTGTTTTTT.

The chain combines TRBV6-2 or TRBV6-3 with TRBJ1-5; no clear D. The CDR3 has 13 amino acids. Deletions cut 2 bases from V and 5 bases from J, with 7 bases between. Germline assignment: CDR1 MNHEY and CDR2 SVGEGT. CDR3 sequence reads: CASSYPRDQPQHF. The CDR3 nucleotides are TGTGCCAGCAGTTACCCTAGGGATCAGCCCCAGCATTTT.

This chain uses TRBV7-2 with TRBJ1-2; D remains ambiguous. Trimming removed 2 bases at V and 3 bases at J, with 4 bases between. The CDR3 has 12 residues. Per the germline V gene, CDR1 is SGHTA and CDR2 is FQGNSA. CDR3 coding DNA: TGTGCCAGCAGCTTATCAGACTATGGCTACACCTTC. Translating it yields CASSLSDYGYTF.

This clonotype ranks as medium-sized. This chain uses TRBV7-9 with TRBJ2-3; 7 bases line up with TRBD1. Germline V lookup: CDR1 SEHNR, CDR2 FQNEAQ (reference sequence). Germline trimming cut 5 bases from V and 11 bases from J; bases unmatched to any gene: 10. There are 13 residues in the CDR3. DNA for the CDR3: TGTGCCAGCAGCCCAAGGGACAGACCTCAGCAGTATTTT. Amino acids: CASSPRDRPQQYF.

This clonotype was seen ten or more times. The chain employs TRBV12-3 or TRBV12-4 and TRBJ2-1; 9 bases line up with TRBD1. Trimming removed 0 bases from V and 7 bases from J; junction bases left unmatched: 10. There are 17 residues in the CDR3. CDR3 residues: CASSLAPGQGLGNEQFF. The CDR3 nucleotides are TGTGCCAGCAGTTTAGCCCCGGGACAGGGACTTGGTAATGAGCAGTTCTTC.

V is TRBV9 and J is TRBJ2-1; D may be TRBD2 (6 bases). Germline loops: CDR1 SGDLS, CDR2 YYNGEE. The CDR3 totals 18 residues. V lost 2 bases and J lost 8, with 26 bases in between. The CDR3 region is CASSVNRENGAPSYEQFF. CDR3 in DNA: TGTGCCAGCAGCGTCAACCGGGAGAACGGAGCTCCTTCTTATGAGCAGTTCTTC. Variable domain in full (rest from reference TRBV9 and TRBJ2-1): DSGVTQTPKHLITATGQRVTLRCSPRSGDLSVYWYQQSLDQGLQFLIQYYNGEERAKGNILERFSAQQFPDLHSELNLSSLELGDSALYFCASSVNRENGAPSYEQFFGPGTRLTVL.

This clonotype is medium-sized within its sample. The rearrangement joins TRBV7-2 to TRBJ2-1; tentatively, D is TRBD2 (6 bases). The CDR3 extends over 13 amino acids. Trimming cost V 4 bases and J 6 bases, with 10 bases left between them. Looked up from germline, CDR1 is SGHTA and CDR2 is FQGNSA. The CDR3 coding sequence is TGTGCCAGCAGCTCTCAGGGAGGCAATGAGCAGTTCTTC. Its translation: CASSSQGGNEQFF.

This clonotype is classed as medium-sized. The rearrangement uses TRBV20-1 and TRBJ1-1; D is undetermined. The CDR3 is 11 residues long. Germline CDR1 is DFQATT and CDR2 is SNEGSKA (reference sequence). The CDR3 DNA follows: TGCAGCTTATCCAGGAACACTGAAGCTTTCTTT. Encoded protein: CSLSRNTEAFF.

The chain combines TRBV6-1 with TRBJ2-1; D possibly corresponds to TRBD1 (6 bases). The CDR3 loop spans 13 amino acids. V lost 9 bases, J lost 7 bases, and 16 bases lay in between. Germline values: CDR1 MNHNS, CDR2 SASEGT. CDR3 loop: CASTGTGLNEQFF. CDR3 in DNA: TGTGCCAGTACAGGGACGGGGTTGAATGAGCAGTTCTTC.

By share, this clonotype counts as medium-sized (0.01 to 0.1%). The chain is built from TRBV2 and TRBJ2-6, with 7 bases lining up with TRBD1. The germline V gene encodes CDR1 SNHLY and CDR2 FYNNEI. The ends lost 4 bases at V and 0 bases at J; junction bases unmatched: 3. The CDR3 is made up of 16 amino acids. CDR3 amino acids: CASSGDSHSGANVLTF. The CDR3, as DNA: TGTGCCAGCAGTGGGGACAGTCACTCTGGGGCCAACGTCCTGACTTTC.

J is TRBJ1-1 and V is TRBV5-1; 9 nucleotides match TRBD1. The CDR3 has 13 amino acids. The ends lost 1 base at V and 6 bases at J; junction bases unmatched: 1. Germline CDR1 reads SGHRS; CDR2 reads YFSETQ. The CDR3 coding sequence is TGCGCCAGCAGCTTGACAGGGGGCTCTGAAGCTTTCTTT. It is translated as CASSLTGGSEAFF. The entire variable domain, with the rest obtained from reference TRBV5-1 and TRBJ1-1, is as follows: KAGVTQTPRYLIKTRGQQVTLSCSPISGHRSVSWYQQTPGQGLQFLFEYFSETQRNKGNFPGRFSGRQFSNSRSEMNVSTLELGDSALYLCASSLTGGSEAFFGQGTRLTVV.

In its sample, this clonotype ranks as medium-sized. The V and J genes are TRBV5-6 and TRBJ1-5; 7 bases map to TRBD1. This CDR3 spans 12 amino acids. After removal of 4 bases from V and 5 bases from J, the junction contained 0 bases not matched to a gene. Germline CDR1 reads SGHDT; CDR2 reads YYEEEE. The CDR3 DNA reads as TGTGCCAGCAGCGGACAGGATCAGCCCCAGCATTTT. It specifies CASSGQDQPQHF.

The V call is TRBV28, the J call TRBJ2-7; TRBD2 might be the D (5 bases). V was shortened by 7 bases and J by 0 bases, with 19 bases between the two germline ends. This CDR3 has 16 residues. Germline V gene lookup returns CDR1 MDHEN and CDR2 SYDVKM. The CDR3 reads CASTLSVSASSYEQYF. The CDR3 DNA follows: TGTGCCAGCACCCTCTCGGTTAGCGCGAGCTCCTACGAGCAGTACTTC.

This clonotype is large. The gene calls are TRBV4-2 and TRBJ1-5; possible D gene TRBD1, 6 bases. Trimming pared 3 bases from V and 7 bases from J, leaving 16 bases between. Germline loops: CDR1 LGHNA, CDR2 YNFKEQ. The CDR3 sequence is 15 residues long. In DNA form, the CDR3 reads TGTGCCAGCAGCCAGGGGGAGAACAGGGCCCAGCCCCAGCATTTT. Its protein product is CASSQGENRAQPQHF.

CDR3 DNA sequence: TGTGCCAGCAGCCAAGGACAGGGGCGAGAGACCCAGTACTTC. It specifies CASSQGQGRETQYF. The V gene is TRBV4-2, the J gene TRBJ2-5, with TRBD1 matching 8 bases. CDR3 length equals 14 residues. Germline lookup yields CDR1 LGHNA and CDR2 YNFKEQ. V lost 1 base, J lost 4 bases, and 2 bases stayed unmatched.